Listed here are 19 T cell receptor beta chains from one sample, sequenced in a study of blood T cell repertoires in COVID-19. Measured with immunoSEQ multiplex PCR; TCRdb has only the in-frame clones, and not every one. Of about 150,000 clones listed, 84% are singletons. Source material: peripheral blood. The receptors derive from a man between 18 and 35 years old with active or convalescent COVID-19.

The V gene is TRBV6-2 or TRBV6-3, the J gene TRBJ2-4; possible D gene TRBD1, 6 bases. The V end was cut by 5 bases, the J end by 4 bases, with 15 bases between. Germline values: CDR1 MNHEY, CDR2 SVGEGT. CDR3 length: 15 amino acids. The chain's CDR3 is CASSATQGTKNIQYF. The DNA of the CDR3 is TGTGCCAGCAGTGCTACCCAGGGGACGAAAAACATTCAGTACTTC.

J is TRBJ2-1 and V is TRBV25-1; the match to TRBD2 covers 16 bases. The CDR3 has 17 residues. In germline, CDR1 is MGHDK, CDR2 SYGVNS. V gave up 5 bases and J gave up 5 bases; unmatched junction bases: 6. The chain's CDR3 is CASSSGLAGGLDNEQFF. The CDR3, as DNA: TGTGCCAGCAGTTCGGGACTAGCGGGGGGGCTAGACAATGAGCAGTTCTTC.

This chain joins TRBV9 and TRBJ2-7; 7 positions agree with TRBD1. The CDR3 has 15 amino acids. Germline lookup yields CDR1 SGDLS and CDR2 YYNGEE. J was trimmed by 2 bases and V by 2 bases; bases with no gene match: 7. CDR3 sequence: CASSVSVGTAYEQYF. The CDR3, as DNA: TGTGCCAGCAGCGTTTCTGTCGGGACAGCCTACGAGCAGTACTTC.

This sequence joins TRBV2 and TRBJ1-3; a possible D gene is TRBD1 (6 bases). The germline V gene has CDR1 SNHLY and CDR2 FYNNEI. The V end lost 7 bases, the J end lost 0 bases, and 22 bases lay between the germline ends. This CDR3 has 18 residues. This CDR3 reads CASNRGGQTTISGNTIYF. The CDR3 DNA reads as TGTGCCAGCAATCGGGGTGGACAGACAACCATCTCTGGAAACACCATATATTTT.

The chain is built from TRBV6-2 or TRBV6-3 and TRBJ2-7; no reliable D call. The CDR3 contains 15 residues. Germline values: CDR1 MNHEY, CDR2 SVGEGT. The V end was cut by 2 bases, the J end by 0 bases, with 11 bases between. CDR3 loop: CASSYGGMASYEQYF. In nucleotides, the CDR3 is TGTGCCAGCAGTTACGGCGGAATGGCCTCCTACGAGCAGTACTTC.

The chain recombines TRBV9 with TRBJ2-5; 7 nucleotides line up with TRBD1. The germline CDR1 and CDR2 sequences are SGDLS and YYNGEE. This CDR3 region has 15 residues. V was pared by 0 bases and J by 5 bases, with 7 bases of the junction left unmatched. The CDR3 nucleotides are TGTGCCAGCAGCGTAGACAGGGGTACAGGGGAGACCCAGTACTTC. Its translation is CASSVDRGTGETQYF.

The J gene is TRBJ2-1, the V gene TRBV4-1; D perhaps matches TRBD1 (5 bases). Trimming removed 3 bases at V and 8 bases at J, with 14 bases between. The CDR3 covers 14 residues. Germline values: CDR1 MGHRA, CDR2 YSYEKL. This CDR3 reads CASSHKVDNDEQFF. For the CDR3, the DNA is TGCGCCAGCAGCCATAAAGTGGACAACGATGAGCAGTTCTTC.

The chain combines TRBV7-2 with TRBJ2-7; D not resolved. Germline-derived CDR1 and CDR2 are SGHTA and FQGNSA. Trimming stripped 5 bases from V and 3 bases from J, with 14 bases between. The CDR3 totals 14 residues. The CDR3 bases are TGTGCCAGCAGCCCCCCCGGGTGGGTCTACGAGCAGTACTTC. Residues: CASSPPGWVYEQYF.

The chain links TRBV7-7 to TRBJ2-5; 9 bases match TRBD2. The CDR3 covers 15 residues. Losses at the gene ends were 7 bases for V and 5 bases for J; bases not matched to a gene: 11. CDR1 and CDR2 from the germline V gene are SSHAT and FNYEAQ (reference sequence). The CDR3 loop is CASTVNSGGGETQYF. The DNA for the CDR3 is TGTGCCAGCACCGTGAATAGCGGGGGCGGCGAGACCCAGTACTTC.

The chain links TRBV4-1 to TRBJ2-2, with D possibly being TRBD1 (5 bases). V lost 1 base and J 6 bases, leaving 15 bases between the germline ends. Germline-derived CDR1 and CDR2 are MGHRA and YSYEKL. CDR3 size: 16 residues. The CDR3 region has the DNA TGCGCCAGCAGCCAAGGGGGCGTGTATCTGGCCGGGGAGCTGTTTTTT. Protein sequence: CASSQGGVYLAGELFF.

This clone was seen only once. This sequence joins TRBV12-3 or TRBV12-4 and TRBJ2-3; D might be TRBD2 (5 bases). Trimming shortened V by 6 bases and J by 6 bases, and 13 bases separated the two germline ends. The CDR3 consists of 13 residues. CDR3 sequence: CASSLLDSDTQYF. The CDR3 coding sequence is TGTGCCAGCAGCCTACTGGACTCGGATACGCAGTATTTT.

The chain uses TRBV25-1 and TRBJ1-2; TRBD1 agrees at 9 bases. CDR1 MGHDK and CDR2 SYGVNS come from the germline V gene. The CDR3 is 16 residues long. V dropped 3 bases and J dropped 4; count of bases not matched to a gene: 9. The CDR3 protein is CASSEKGQGFLYGYTF. The CDR3 coding sequence is TGTGCCAGCAGTGAGAAGGGACAGGGTTTCCTCTATGGCTACACCTTC.

The sample holds one count of this clone. This chain joins TRBV20-1 and TRBJ1-6; 7 bases fit TRBD1. CDR3 size: 13 residues. V gave up 3 bases and J gave up 14 bases; unmatched junction bases: 10. Germline CDR1 DFQATT, CDR2 SNEGSKA (reference sequence). In nucleotides, the CDR3 is TGCAGTGCTAGTTCCAGGGGGTGGGGAGCCCTCCACTTT. Protein: CSASSRGWGALHF.

The J gene is TRBJ2-7, the V gene TRBV5-1; D is uncertain. The CDR3 runs to 13 residues. Germline CDR1 is SGHRS and CDR2 is YFSETQ. The germline V and J ends were trimmed by 2 bases and 4 bases, with 10 bases remaining between them. CDR3 sequence reads: CASSLASGYEQYF. CDR3 DNA: TGCGCCAGCAGCTTAGCCTCCGGTTACGAGCAGTACTTC. The whole variable domain, filled in from reference TRBV5-1 and TRBJ2-7, reads KAGVTQTPRYLIKTRGQQVTLSCSPISGHRSVSWYQQTPGQGLQFLFEYFSETQRNKGNFPGRFSGRQFSNSRSEMNVSTLELGDSALYLCASSLASGYEQYFGPGTRLTVT.

The genes are TRBV19 and TRBJ2-4; D is ambiguous. This CDR3 has 14 amino acids. Germline CDR1 LNHDA, CDR2 SQIVND (reference sequence). V lost 1 base and J lost 11, with 15 bases in between. The CDR3 sequence is CASSIGQAGRVQYF. The DNA of the CDR3 is TGTGCCAGTAGTATAGGTCAGGCAGGCCGCGTTCAGTACTTC.

The rearrangement links TRBV7-9 to TRBJ1-4; TRBD1 matches 9 bases. V lost 1 base and J lost 5; bases outside the gene matches: 2. The CDR3 is 15 residues long. Germline values: CDR1 SEHNR, CDR2 FQNEAQ (reference sequence). The CDR3 is CASSLGDRENEKLFF. The DNA of the CDR3 is TGTGCCAGCAGCTTAGGGGACAGGGAGAATGAAAAACTGTTTTTT.

The chain combines TRBV7-2 with TRBJ2-5; 11 bases are shared with TRBD2. Germline V gene data show CDR1 as SGHTA and CDR2 as FQGNSA. CDR3 length equals 16 residues. V lost 5 bases to trimming and J lost 5 bases; unmatched junction nucleotides: 10. This CDR3 reads CASSPSSGGAGETQYF. In nucleotides, the CDR3 is TGTGCCAGCAGCCCAAGTAGCGGGGGGGCCGGGGAGACCCAGTACTTC.

This clone has just one count. At the DNA level, this CDR3 is encoded by other sequences in the same sample as well. This chain uses TRBV3-1 (or the pseudogene TRBV3-2) with TRBJ1-2, with TRBD1 matching over 8 bases. Germline assignment: CDR1 LGHDT and CDR2 YNNKEL (reference sequence). The length of the CDR3 is 14 residues. V trimming: 3 bases; J trimming: 4 bases; junction bases outside the gene matches: 4. In DNA form, the CDR3 reads TGTGCCAGCAGCCAGGACAGGGCGGGCTATGGCTACACCTTC. The encoded protein is CASSQDRAGYGYTF.

This rearrangement joins TRBV11-3 to TRBJ2-5, with TRBD2 as a possible D gene (6 bases). Germline CDR1 SGHNT, CDR2 YENEEA. Trimming took off 1 base at V and 2 bases at J, with 17 bases between the two ends. The CDR3 covers 17 residues. The CDR3 nucleotides read TGTGCCAGCAGCTTAGGTCCAGGAGGAGGGTCACAAGAGACCCAGTACTTC. Protein: CASSLGPGGGSQETQYF.